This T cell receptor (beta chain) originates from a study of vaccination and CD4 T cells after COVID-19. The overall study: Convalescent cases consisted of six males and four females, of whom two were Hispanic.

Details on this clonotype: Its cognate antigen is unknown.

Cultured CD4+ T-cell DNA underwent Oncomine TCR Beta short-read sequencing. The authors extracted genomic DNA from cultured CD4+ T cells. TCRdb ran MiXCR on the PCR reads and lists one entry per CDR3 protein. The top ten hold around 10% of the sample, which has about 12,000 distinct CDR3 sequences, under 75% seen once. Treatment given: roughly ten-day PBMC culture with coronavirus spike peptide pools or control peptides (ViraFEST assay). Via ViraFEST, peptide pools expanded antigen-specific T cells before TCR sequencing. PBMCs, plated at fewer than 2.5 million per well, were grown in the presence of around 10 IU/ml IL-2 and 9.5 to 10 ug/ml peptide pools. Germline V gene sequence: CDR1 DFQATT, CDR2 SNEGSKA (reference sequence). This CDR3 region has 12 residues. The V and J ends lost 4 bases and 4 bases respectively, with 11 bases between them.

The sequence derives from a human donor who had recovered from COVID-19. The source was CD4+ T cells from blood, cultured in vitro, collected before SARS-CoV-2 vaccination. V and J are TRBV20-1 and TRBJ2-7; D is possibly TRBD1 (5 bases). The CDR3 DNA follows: TGCAGTGCTAAAATTGGGGCGTACGAGCAGTACTTC. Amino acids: CSAKIGAYEQYF.